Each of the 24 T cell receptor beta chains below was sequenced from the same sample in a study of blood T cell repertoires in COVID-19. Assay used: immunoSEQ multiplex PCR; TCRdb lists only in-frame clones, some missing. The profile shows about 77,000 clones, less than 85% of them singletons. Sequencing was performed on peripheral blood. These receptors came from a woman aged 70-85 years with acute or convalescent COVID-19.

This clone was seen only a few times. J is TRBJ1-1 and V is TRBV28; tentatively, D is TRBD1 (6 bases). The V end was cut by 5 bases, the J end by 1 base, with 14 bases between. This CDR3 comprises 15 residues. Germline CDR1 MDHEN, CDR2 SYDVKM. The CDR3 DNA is TGTGCCAGCAGTCAAACAGGGTCTGGGAACACTGAAGCTTTCTTT. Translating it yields CASSQTGSGNTEAFF. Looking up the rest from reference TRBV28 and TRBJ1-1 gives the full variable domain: DVKVTQSSRYLVKRTGEKVFLECVQDMDHENMFWYRQDPGLGLRLIYFSYDVKMKEKGDIPEGYSVSREKKERFSLILESASTNQTSMYLCASSQTGSGNTEAFFGQGTRLTVV.

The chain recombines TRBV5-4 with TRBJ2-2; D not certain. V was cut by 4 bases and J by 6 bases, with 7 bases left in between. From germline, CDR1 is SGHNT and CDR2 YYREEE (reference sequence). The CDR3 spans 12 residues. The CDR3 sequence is CASSAGPGELFF. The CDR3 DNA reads TGTGCCAGCAGCGCAGGCCCCGGGGAGCTGTTTTTT.

The chain's CDR3 is CASSYGGSGYTF. DNA of the CDR3: TGTGCCAGCAGTTACGGGGGGAGTGGCTACACCTTC. This chain connects TRBV6-2 or TRBV6-3 to TRBJ1-2, with D possibly matching TRBD1 (5 bases). Germline values: CDR1 MNHEY, CDR2 SVGEGT. The CDR3 extends over 12 amino acids. The ends were cut back, 2 bases at V and 7 bases at J, with 8 bases in the middle.

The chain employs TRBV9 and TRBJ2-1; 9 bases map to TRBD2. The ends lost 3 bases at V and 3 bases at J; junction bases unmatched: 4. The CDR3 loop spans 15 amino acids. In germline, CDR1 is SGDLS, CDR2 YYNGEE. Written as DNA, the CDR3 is TGTGCCAGCAGCGCTGGCGGGGGGGACTACAATGAGCAGTTCTTC. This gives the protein CASSAGGGDYNEQFF.

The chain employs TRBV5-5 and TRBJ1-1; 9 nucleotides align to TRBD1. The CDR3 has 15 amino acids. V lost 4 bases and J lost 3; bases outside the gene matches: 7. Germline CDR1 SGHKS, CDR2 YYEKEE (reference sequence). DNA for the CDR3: TGTGCCAGCAGCCCCACAGGGGGCTCTGACACTGAAGCTTTCTTT. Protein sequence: CASSPTGGSDTEAFF.

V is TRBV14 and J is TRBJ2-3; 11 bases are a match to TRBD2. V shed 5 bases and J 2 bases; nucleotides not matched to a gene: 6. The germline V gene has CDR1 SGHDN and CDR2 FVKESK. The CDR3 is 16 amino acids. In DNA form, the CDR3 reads TGTGCCAGCAGCTGGGGGGGACTAGCGGACACAGATACGCAGTATTTT. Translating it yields CASSWGGLADTDTQYF.

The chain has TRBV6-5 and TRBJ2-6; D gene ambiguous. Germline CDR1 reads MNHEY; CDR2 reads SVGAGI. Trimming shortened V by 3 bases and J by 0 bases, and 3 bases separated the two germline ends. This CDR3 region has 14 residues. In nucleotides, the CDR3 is TGTGCCAGCAGTTATCACTCTGGGGCCAACGTCCTGACTTTC. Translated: CASSYHSGANVLTF.

The CDR3 DNA follows: TGTGCCAGCAGCATATACTCTGCAACTAATGAAAAACTGTTTTTT. Protein sequence: CASSIYSATNEKLFF. The rearrangement uses TRBV7-2 and TRBJ1-4; no reliable D call. Trimming cost V 5 bases and J 0 bases, with 10 bases left between them. The length of the CDR3 is 15 residues. Germline CDR1 is SGHTA and CDR2 is FQGNSA.

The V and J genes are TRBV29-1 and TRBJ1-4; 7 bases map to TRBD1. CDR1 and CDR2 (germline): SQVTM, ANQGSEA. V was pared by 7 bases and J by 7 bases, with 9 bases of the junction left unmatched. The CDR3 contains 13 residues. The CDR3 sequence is CSGLTGPGEKLFF. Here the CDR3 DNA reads TGCAGCGGTTTGACAGGGCCTGGTGAAAAACTGTTTTTT.

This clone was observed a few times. The CDR3 DNA sequence: TGTGCCAGCAGTTACTCGGACCAGGGGGGACCCCAGCATTTT. Protein sequence: CASSYSDQGGPQHF. The V gene is TRBV6-6, the J gene TRBJ1-5, with TRBD1 identical over 7 bases. V dropped 0 bases and J dropped 10; count of bases not matched to a gene: 6. Per germline, CDR1 MNHNY and CDR2 SVGAGI (reference sequence). This CDR3 is built from 14 residues.

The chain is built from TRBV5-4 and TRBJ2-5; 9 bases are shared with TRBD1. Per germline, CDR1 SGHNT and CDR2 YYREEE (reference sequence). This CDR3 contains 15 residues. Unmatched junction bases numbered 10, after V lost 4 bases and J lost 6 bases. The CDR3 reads CASSIRDRVVQTQYF. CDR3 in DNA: TGTGCCAGCAGCATCCGGGACAGGGTCGTGCAGACCCAGTACTTC.

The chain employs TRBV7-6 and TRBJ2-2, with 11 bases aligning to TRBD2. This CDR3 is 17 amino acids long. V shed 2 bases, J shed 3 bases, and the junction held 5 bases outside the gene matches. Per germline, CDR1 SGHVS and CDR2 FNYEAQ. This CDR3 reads CASSLYSGGEYTGELFF. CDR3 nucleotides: TGTGCCAGCAGCTTATATAGCGGGGGGGAATACACCGGGGAGCTGTTTTTT.

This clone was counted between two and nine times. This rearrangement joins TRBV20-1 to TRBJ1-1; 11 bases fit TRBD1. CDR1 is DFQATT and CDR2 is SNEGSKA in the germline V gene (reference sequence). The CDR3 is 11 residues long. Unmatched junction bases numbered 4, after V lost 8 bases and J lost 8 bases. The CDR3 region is CSRTGGAEAFF. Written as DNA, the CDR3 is TGCAGTCGGACAGGGGGCGCGGAAGCTTTCTTT.

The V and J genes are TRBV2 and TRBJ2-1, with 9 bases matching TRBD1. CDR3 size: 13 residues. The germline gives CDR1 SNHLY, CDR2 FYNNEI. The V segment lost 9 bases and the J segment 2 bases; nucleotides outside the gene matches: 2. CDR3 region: CARGDRAYNEQFF. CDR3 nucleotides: TGTGCCAGAGGGGACAGGGCCTACAATGAGCAGTTCTTC. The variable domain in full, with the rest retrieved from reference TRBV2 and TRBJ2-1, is EPEVTQTPSHQVTQMGQEVILRCVPISNHLYFYWYRQILGQKVEFLVSFYNNEISEKSEIFDDQFSVERPDGSNFTLKIRSTKLEDSAMYFCARGDRAYNEQFFGPGTRLTVL.

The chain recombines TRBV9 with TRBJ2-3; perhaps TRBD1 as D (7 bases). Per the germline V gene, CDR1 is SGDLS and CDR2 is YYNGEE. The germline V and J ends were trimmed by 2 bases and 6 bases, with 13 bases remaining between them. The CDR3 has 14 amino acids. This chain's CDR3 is CASSVARGEDTQYF. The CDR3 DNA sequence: TGTGCCAGCAGCGTCGCCAGGGGGGAGGATACGCAGTATTTT.

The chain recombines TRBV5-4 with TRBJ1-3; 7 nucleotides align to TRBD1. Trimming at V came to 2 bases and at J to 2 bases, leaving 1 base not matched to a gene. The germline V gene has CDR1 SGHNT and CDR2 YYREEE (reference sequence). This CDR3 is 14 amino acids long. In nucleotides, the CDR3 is TGTGCCAGCAGCTTAGGGGGCGCTGGAAACACCATATATTTT. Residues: CASSLGGAGNTIYF.

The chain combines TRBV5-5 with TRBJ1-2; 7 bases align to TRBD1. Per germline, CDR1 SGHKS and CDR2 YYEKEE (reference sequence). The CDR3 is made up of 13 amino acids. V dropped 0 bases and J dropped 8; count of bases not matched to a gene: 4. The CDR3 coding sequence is TGTGCCAGCAGCTTGGAAGGGGGCCTGGGCTACACCTTC. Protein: CASSLEGGLGYTF.

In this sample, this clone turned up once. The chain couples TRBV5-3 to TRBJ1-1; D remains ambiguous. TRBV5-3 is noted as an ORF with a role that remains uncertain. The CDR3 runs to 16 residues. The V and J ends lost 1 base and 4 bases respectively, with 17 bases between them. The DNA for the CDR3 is TGTGCCAGAAGCTTGATGAGGGCGCGGGGTGGCACTGAAGCTTTCTTT. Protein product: CARSLMRARGGTEAFF.

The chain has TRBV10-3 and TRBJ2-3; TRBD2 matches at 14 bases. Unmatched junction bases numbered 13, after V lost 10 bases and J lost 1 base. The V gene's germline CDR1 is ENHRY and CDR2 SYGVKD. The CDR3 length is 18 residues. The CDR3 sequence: CATGPGLAGAGGTDTQYF. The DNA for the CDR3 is TGTGCCACCGGCCCGGGACTAGCGGGGGCAGGGGGCACAGATACGCAGTATTTT.

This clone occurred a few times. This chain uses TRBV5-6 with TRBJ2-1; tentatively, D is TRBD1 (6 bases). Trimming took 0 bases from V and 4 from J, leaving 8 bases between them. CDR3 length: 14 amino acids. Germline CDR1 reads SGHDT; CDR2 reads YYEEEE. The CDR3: CASSLGTAYNEQFF. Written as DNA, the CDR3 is TGTGCCAGCAGCTTGGGGACAGCTTACAATGAGCAGTTCTTC.

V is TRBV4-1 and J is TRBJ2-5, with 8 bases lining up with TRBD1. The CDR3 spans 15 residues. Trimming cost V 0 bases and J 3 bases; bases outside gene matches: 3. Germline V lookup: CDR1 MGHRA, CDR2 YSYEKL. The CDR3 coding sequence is TGCGCCAGCAGCCAAGATCCGACAGGGGAAGAGACCCAGTACTTC. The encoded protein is CASSQDPTGEETQYF.

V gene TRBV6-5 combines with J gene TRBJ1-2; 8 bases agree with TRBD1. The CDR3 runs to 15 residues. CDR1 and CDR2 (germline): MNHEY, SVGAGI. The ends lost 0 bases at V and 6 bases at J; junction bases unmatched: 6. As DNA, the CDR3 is TGTGCCAGCAGTTACTCATGGTCAGGGGGCCATGGCTACACCTTC. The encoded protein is CASSYSWSGGHGYTF.

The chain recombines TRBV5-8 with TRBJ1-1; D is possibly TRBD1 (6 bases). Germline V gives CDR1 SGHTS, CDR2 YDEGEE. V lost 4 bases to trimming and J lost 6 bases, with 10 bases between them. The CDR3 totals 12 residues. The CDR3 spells CASSLGGPEAFF. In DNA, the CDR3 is TGTGCCAGCAGCCTGGGGGGCCCTGAAGCTTTCTTT.

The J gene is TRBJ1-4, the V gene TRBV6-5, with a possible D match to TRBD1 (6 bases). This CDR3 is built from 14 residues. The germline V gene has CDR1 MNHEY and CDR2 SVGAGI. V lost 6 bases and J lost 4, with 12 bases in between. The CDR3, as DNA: TGTGCCAGCAGCTCCGGACAGTTTAATGAAAAACTGTTTTTT. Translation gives CASSSGQFNEKLFF.